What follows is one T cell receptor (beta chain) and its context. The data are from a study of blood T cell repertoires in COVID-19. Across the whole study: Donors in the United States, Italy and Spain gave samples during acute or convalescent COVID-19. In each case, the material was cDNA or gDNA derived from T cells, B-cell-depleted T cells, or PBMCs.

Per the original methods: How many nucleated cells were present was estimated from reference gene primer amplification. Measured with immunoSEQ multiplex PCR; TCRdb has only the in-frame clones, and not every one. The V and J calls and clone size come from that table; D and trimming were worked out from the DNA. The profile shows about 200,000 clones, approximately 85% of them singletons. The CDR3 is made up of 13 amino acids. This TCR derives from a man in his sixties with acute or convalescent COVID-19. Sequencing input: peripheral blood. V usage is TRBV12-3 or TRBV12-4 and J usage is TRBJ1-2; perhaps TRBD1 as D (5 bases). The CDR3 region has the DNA TGTGTCGTGCCTGGCGGGACTTCCTATGGCTACACCTTC. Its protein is CVVPGGTSYGYTF.